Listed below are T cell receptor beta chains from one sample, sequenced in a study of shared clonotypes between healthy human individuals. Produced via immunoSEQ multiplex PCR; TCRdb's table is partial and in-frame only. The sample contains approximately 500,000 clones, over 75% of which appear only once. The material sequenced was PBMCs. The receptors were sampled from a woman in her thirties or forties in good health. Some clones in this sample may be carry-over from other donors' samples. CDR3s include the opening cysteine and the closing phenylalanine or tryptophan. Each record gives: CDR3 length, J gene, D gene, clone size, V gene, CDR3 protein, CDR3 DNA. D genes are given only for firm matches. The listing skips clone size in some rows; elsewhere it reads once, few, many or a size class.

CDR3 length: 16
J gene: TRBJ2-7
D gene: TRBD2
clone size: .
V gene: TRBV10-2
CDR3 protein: CASSDYMGGSSYEQYF
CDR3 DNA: TGCGCCAGCAGTGACTATATGGGGGGGTCCTCCTACGAGCAGTACTTC

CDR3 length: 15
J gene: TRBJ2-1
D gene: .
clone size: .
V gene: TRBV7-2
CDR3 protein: CASSFDSGSYNEQFF
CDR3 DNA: TGTGCCAGCAGCTTTGATAGCGGTTCCTACAATGAGCAGTTCTTC

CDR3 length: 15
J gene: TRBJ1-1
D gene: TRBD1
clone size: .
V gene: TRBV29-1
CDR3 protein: CSVGPGTAMNTEAFF
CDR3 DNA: TGCAGCGTTGGACCCGGGACAGCAATGAACACTGAAGCTTTCTTT

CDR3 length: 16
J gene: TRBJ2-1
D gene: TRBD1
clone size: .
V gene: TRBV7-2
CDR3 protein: CASSLWGTDSYNEQFF
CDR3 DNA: TGTGCCAGCAGCTTATGGGGGACAGACTCCTACAATGAGCAGTTCTTC

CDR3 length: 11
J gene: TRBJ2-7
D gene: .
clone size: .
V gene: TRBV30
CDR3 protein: CACKTGPEQYF
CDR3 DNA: TGTGCCTGCAAGACAGGCCCCGAGCAGTACTTC

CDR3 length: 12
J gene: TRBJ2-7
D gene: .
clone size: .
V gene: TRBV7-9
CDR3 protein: CASSLAEGREYF
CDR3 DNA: TGTGCCAGCAGCTTAGCGGAGGGGCGCGAGTACTTC

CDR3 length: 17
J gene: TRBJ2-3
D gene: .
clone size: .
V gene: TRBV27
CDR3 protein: CASSTSRYGTSTDTQYF
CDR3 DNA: TGTGCCAGCAGTACCTCTCGATATGGTACTAGCACAGATACGCAGTATTTT

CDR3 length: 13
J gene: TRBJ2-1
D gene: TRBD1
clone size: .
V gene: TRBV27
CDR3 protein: CASSTQGEIGQFF
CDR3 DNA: TGTGCCAGCAGTACTCAGGGGGAAATAGGGCAGTTCTTC

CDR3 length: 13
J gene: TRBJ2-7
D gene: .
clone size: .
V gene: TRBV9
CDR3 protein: CASSAIVNGEQYF
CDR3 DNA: TGTGCCAGCAGCGCCATAGTCAACGGCGAGCAGTACTTC

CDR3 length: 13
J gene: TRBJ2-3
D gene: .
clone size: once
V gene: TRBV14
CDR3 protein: CASSQDSTDTQYF
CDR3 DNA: TGTGCCAGCAGCCAAGATTCGACAGATACGCAGTATTTT

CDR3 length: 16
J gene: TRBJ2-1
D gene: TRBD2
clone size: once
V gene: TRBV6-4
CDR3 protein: CASSETSGSGDNEQFF
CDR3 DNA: TGTGCCAGCAGTGAGACTAGCGGGTCCGGGGACAATGAGCAGTTCTTC

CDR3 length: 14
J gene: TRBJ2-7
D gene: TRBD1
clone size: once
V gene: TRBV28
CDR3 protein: CASSLTGMVYEQYF
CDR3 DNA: TGTGCCAGCAGTTTGACAGGGATGGTCTACGAGCAGTACTTC

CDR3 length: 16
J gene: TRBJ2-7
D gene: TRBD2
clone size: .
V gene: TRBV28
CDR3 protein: CASSLPFTSGNYEQYF
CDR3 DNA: TGTGCCAGCAGTTTACCTTTCACTAGCGGGAACTACGAGCAGTACTTC

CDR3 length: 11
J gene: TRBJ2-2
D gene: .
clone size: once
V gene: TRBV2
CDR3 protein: CASSGPGELFF
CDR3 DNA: TGTGCCAGCAGCGGCCCCGGGGAGCTGTTTTTT

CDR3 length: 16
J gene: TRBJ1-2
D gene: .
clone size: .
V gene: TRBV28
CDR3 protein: CASSGPRGSPIYGYTF
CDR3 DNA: TGTGCCAGCAGTGGGCCGAGGGGCTCCCCGATCTATGGCTACACCTTC

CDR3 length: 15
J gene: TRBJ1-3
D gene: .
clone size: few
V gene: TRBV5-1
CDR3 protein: CASSLKGPSGNTIYF
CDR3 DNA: TGCGCCAGCAGCTTAAAGGGCCCCTCGGGAAACACCATATATTTT

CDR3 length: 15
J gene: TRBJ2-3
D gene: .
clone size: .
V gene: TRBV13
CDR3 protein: CASSLDRAGTDTQYF
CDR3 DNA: TGTGCCAGCAGCTTAGACCGCGCGGGCACAGATACGCAGTATTTT

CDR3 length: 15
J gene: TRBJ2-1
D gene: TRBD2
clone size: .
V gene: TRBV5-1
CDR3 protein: CASSSLAGPYNEQFF
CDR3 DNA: TGCGCCAGCAGCTCACTAGCGGGACCGTACAATGAGCAGTTCTTC

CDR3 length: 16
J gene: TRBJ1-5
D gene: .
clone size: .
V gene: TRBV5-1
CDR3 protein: CASSEGPVGGNQPQHF
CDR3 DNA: TGCGCCAGCAGCGAGGGACCCGTGGGGGGCAATCAGCCCCAGCATTTT

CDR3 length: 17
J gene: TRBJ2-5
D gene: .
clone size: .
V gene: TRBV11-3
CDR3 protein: CASSLSRRGLGKETQYF
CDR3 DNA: TGTGCCAGCAGCTTATCAAGGAGGGGACTGGGAAAAGAGACCCAGTACTTC

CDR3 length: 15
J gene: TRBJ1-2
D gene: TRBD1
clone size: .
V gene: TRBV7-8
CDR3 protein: CASSFLSGTDYGYTF
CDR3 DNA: TGTGCCAGCAGCTTCCTTTCCGGGACAGACTATGGCTACACCTTC

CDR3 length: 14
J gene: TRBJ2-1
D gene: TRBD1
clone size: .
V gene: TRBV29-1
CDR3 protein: CSVAGTGGYNEQFF
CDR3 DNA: TGCAGCGTTGCCGGGACAGGGGGTTACAATGAGCAGTTCTTC

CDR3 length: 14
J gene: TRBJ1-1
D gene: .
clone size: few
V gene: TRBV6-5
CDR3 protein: CASSPEQGRTEAFF
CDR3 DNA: TGTGCCAGCAGTCCCGAACAGGGTCGCACTGAAGCTTTCTTT

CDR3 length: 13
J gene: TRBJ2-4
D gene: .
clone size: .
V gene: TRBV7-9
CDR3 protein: CASSSDAKNIQYF
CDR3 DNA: TGTGCCAGCAGCTCCGACGCCAAAAACATTCAGTACTTC

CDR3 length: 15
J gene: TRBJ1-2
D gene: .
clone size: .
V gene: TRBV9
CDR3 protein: CASSRRTVPSYGYTF
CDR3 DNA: TGTGCCAGCAGCCGTCGGACAGTTCCCAGCTATGGCTACACCTTC

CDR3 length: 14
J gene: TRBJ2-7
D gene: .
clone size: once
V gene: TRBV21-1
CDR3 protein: CASISRSRRYEQYF
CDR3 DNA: TGTGCCAGCATCTCCCGGTCTAGACGCTACGAGCAGTACTTC

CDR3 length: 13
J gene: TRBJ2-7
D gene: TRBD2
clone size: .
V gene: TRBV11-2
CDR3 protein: CASSSTSSGEQYF
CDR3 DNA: TGTGCCAGCAGCTCGACTAGCTCCGGCGAGCAGTACTTC

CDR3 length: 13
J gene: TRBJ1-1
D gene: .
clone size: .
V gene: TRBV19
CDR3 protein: CASSTPGNTEAFF
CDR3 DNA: TGTGCCAGTAGTACCCCAGGGAACACTGAAGCTTTCTTT

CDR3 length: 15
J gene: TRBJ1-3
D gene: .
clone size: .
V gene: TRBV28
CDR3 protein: CASSFSPLSGNTIYF
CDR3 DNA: TGTGCCAGCAGTTTTAGCCCTCTCTCTGGAAACACCATATATTTT

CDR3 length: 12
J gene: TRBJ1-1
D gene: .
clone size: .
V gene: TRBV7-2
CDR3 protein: CASSPPYRQAFF
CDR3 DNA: TGTGCCAGCAGCCCCCCTTACCGGCAAGCTTTCTTT

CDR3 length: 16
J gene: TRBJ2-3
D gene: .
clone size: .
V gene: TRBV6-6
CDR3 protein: CASNHRDLGFLDTQYF
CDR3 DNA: TGTGCCAGCAACCACCGGGACTTGGGTTTTTTGGATACGCAGTATTTT

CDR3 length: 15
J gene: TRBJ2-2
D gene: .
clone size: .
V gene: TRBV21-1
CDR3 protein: CASTNGAQNTGELFF
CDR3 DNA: TGTGCCAGCACCAACGGGGCACAGAACACCGGGGAGCTGTTTTTT

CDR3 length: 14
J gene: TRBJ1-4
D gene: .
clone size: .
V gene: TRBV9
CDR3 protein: CASSDPGDNEKLFF
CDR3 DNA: TGTGCCAGCAGCGACCCCGGAGATAATGAAAAACTGTTTTTT

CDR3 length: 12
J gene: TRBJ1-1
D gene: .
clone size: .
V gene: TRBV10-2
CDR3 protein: CASRASNTEAFF
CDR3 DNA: TGCGCCAGCCGGGCCTCGAACACTGAAGCTTTCTTT

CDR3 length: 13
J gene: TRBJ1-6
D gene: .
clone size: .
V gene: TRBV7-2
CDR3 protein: CASSLQNNSPLHF
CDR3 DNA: TGTGCCAGCAGCTTACAGAATAATTCACCCCTCCACTTT

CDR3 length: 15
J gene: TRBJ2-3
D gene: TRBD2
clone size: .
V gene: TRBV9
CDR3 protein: CASSTRTSGTDTQYF
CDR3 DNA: TGTGCCAGCAGCACTAGGACTAGCGGCACAGATACGCAGTATTTT

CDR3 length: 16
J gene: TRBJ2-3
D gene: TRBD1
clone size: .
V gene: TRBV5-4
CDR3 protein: CAGSLGGTGRRDTQYF
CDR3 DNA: TGTGCCGGCAGCTTGGGAGGGACAGGGAGGAGAGATACGCAGTATTTT

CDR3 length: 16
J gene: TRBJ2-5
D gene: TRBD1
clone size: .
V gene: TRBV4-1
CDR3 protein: CASSQPGQGRQETQYF
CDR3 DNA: TGCGCCAGCAGCCAACCGGGACAGGGGCGGCAAGAGACCCAGTACTTC

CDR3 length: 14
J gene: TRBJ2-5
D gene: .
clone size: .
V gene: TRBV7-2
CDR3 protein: CASSNQGGGETQYF
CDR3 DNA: TGTGCCAGCAGCAACCAGGGCGGCGGGGAGACCCAGTACTTC